This T cell receptor beta chain was identified during a study of shared clonotypes between healthy human individuals. CD4+ cell separation produced CD45RA+ naive and CD45RA-negative memory subsets. Notes on this clone: Antigen: not known.

CDR1 is SGHRS and CDR2 is YFSETQ in the germline V gene. The CDR3 extends over 14 amino acids. V gave up 2 bases and J gave up 6 bases, with 12 bases separating them. Each replicate PCR on the sorted subsets used roughly 200 ng DNA (about 30,000 T cell genomes). Method: immunoSEQ multiplex PCR; TCRdb's copy keeps in-frame clones and lacks some. The sample holds some 240,000 clones, 65% to 70% seen once. Broader study findings: Estimated richness values were generally larger in naive subsets than in memory subsets.

This chain connects TRBV5-1 to TRBJ2-1; D remains unclear. The sequencing sample was made of memory CD4+ T cells sorted from blood. Regarding subset: CD45RA-negative fraction. This clonotype was obtained from a man between 25 and 39 years old in good health. CDR3 DNA sequence: TGCGCCAGCAGCTTACTGGGGTCATTCAATGAGCAGTTCTTC. Translated: CASSLLGSFNEQFF. Drawing the rest from reference TRBV5-1 and TRBJ2-1, the complete variable domain is KAGVTQTPRYLIKTRGQQVTLSCSPISGHRSVSWYQQTPGQGLQFLFEYFSETQRNKGNFPGRFSGRQFSNSRSEMNVSTLELGDSALYLCASSLLGSFNEQFFGPGTRLTVL.